The present TCR beta chain was sequenced within a study of cytomegalovirus exposure and HLA in healthy donors. On the study more broadly: Findings of an earlier analysis included roughly 110 million unique TCR beta sequences from roughly 200 million T cells.

Study results and caveats: Across donors, presence/absence analyses took sequencing depth to be roughly uniform. It was reportedly the case that the classifier diagnosed cytomegalovirus status with high specificity and sensitivity. In a later analysis, TCR beta V- and J-gene trimming was associated with a missense DCLRE1C variant.

A multiplex PCR was run with 60 Vbeta primers and 13 Jbeta primers. Profiling relied on immunoSEQ multiplex PCR, and the TCRdb table lists in-frame clones only, not all of them. The data show about 160,000 clones, roughly 80% seen once. The V gene end was trimmed by 3 bases and the J gene end by 0 bases; junction bases not matched to a gene: 7. This CDR3 has 16 residues. Germline V gene sequence: CDR1 SNHLY, CDR2 FYNNEI. About this clone itself: Its specificity is not known.

Sequenced input: PBMCs. The chain uses TRBV2 and TRBJ2-5, with 7 nucleotides matching TRBD1. This receptor was taken from a man younger than 30 in good health and CMV-seropositive. The CDR3 loop reads CASSDRDRTYQETQYF. The CDR3 coding sequence is TGTGCCAGCAGTGACCGGGACAGAACGTACCAAGAGACCCAGTACTTC.